This T cell receptor (beta chain) was documented in a study of T cell responses to AZD1222 COVID-19 vaccine. Whole-study results and caveats: Once two AZD1222 doses were given, Spike-specific TCR breadth and depth went up. A reported finding is that nearly half of spike-specific TCRs target unmutated variant regions.

Sequenced by immunoSEQ multiplex PCR; TCRdb stores in-frame clones only, minus some. The sample yields some 100,000 clones, around nine tenths seen once. About this clone itself: Antigen unknown.

This CDR3 spans 16 amino acids. Germline V gene data show CDR1 as LNHDA and CDR2 as SQIVND (reference sequence). The junction had 3 bases not matched to a gene; V was cut back by 6 bases and J by 0 bases. This TCR came from an adult in good health. This sample comprised peripheral blood, obtained on day 0 of AZD1222 vaccination. The chain recombines TRBV19 with TRBJ2-3; 13 positions agree with TRBD2. The DNA for the CDR3 is TGTGCCAGTAGCTTGGGACTAGCGGGGAGCACAGATACGCAGTATTTT. This gives the protein CASSLGLAGSTDTQYF.